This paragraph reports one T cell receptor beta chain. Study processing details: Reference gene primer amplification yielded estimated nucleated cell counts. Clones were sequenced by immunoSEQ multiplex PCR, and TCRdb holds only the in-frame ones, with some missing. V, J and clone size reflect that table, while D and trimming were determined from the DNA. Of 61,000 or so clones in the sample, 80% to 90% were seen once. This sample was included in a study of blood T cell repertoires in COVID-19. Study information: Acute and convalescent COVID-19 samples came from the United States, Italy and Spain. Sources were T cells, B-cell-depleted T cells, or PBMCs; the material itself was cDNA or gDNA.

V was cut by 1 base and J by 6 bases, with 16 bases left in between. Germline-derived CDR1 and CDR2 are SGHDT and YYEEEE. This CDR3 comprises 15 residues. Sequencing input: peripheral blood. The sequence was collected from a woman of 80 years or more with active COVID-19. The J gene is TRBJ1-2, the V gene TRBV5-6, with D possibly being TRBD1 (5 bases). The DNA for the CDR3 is TGTGCCAGCAGCTTGCAGGGTCCCAGGGATCATGGCTACACCTTC. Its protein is CASSLQGPRDHGYTF.